These 11 T cell receptor beta chains share one sample of origin, sequenced in a study of T-cell reconstitution after alpha-beta-depleted transplantation in children. TCRbeta library preparation incorporated unique molecular identifiers. TCRdb itself ran the PCR reads through MiXCR, one entry per CDR3 protein. The data contain under 400,000 distinct CDR3 sequences, approximately 23% of them singletons. The sequencing here drew on PBMCs, mostly from graft donor cells, taken 180 days after TCRalphabeta/CD19-depleted stem cell transplant. These receptors were obtained from a male patient between 10 and 17 years old who had a stem cell transplant for acute lymphoblastic leukemia, so the T cells may come from the graft donor.

This clonotype was counted only a few times. This chain connects TRBV3-1 to TRBJ2-5; D is possibly TRBD1 (6 bases). The V end was cut by 1 base, the J end by 2 bases, with 14 bases between. The CDR3 extends over 16 amino acids. CDR1 and CDR2 from the germline V gene are LGHDT and YNNKEL (reference sequence). The CDR3 region has the DNA TGTGCCAGCAGCCAAGGTCGGGGACATCCTCAAGAGACCCAGTACTTC. Encoded protein: CASSQGRGHPQETQYF.

DNA of the CDR3: TGTGCCAGCGCAGTTTACCGGTGGGAGACCCAGTACTTC. Translation: CASAVYRWETQYF. V usage is TRBV7-2 and J usage is TRBJ2-5; D remains unclear. The V end lost 8 bases, the J end lost 5 bases, and 15 bases lay between the germline ends. Germline loops: CDR1 SGHTA, CDR2 FQGNSA. The CDR3 consists of 13 residues.

This clonotype was seen only a few times. V and J are TRBV6-1 and TRBJ1-2; TRBD1 matches at 12 bases. Germline assignment: CDR1 MNHNS and CDR2 SASEGT. Trimming cost V 1 base and J 7 bases; bases outside gene matches: 4. This CDR3 is 15 amino acids long. The CDR3 nucleotides are TGTGCCAGCAGTGAAGTAGGGACAGGGGGCGGTGGCTACACCTTC. As protein: CASSEVGTGGGGYTF.

This clonotype occurred a few times. V usage is TRBV20-1 and J usage is TRBJ1-1, with D unclear. V lost 6 bases, J lost 8 bases, and 4 bases lay in between. Per germline, CDR1 DFQATT and CDR2 SNEGSKA (reference sequence). The CDR3 runs to 8 residues. Written as DNA, the CDR3 is TGCAGTGCCCAAGAAGCTTTCTTT. Protein product: CSAQEAFF.

This clonotype came up many times. Here the CDR3 DNA reads TGTGCCAGCAGTTGGATGAGCGGCCAGCCCCAGCATTTT. Amino acid sequence: CASSWMSGQPQHF. The chain carries TRBV12-3 or TRBV12-4 and TRBJ1-5; D gene uncertain. This CDR3 comprises 13 residues. V lost 4 bases and J 7 bases, leaving 11 bases between the germline ends.

V gene TRBV5-1 combines with J gene TRBJ2-5; TRBD2 might be the D (6 bases). The CDR3 has 13 amino acids. V dropped 4 bases and J dropped 5 bases, with 12 bases sitting between them. CDR1 and CDR2 from the germline V gene are SGHRS and YFSETQ. This chain's CDR3 is CASSPSARETQYF. DNA of the CDR3: TGCGCCAGCAGCCCTAGCGCCCGGGAGACCCAGTACTTC. Complete variable domain (other parts from reference TRBV5-1 and TRBJ2-5): KAGVTQTPRYLIKTRGQQVTLSCSPISGHRSVSWYQQTPGQGLQFLFEYFSETQRNKGNFPGRFSGRQFSNSRSEMNVSTLELGDSALYLCASSPSARETQYFGPGTRLLVL.

This clonotype was counted only a few times. The chain is built from TRBV10-3 and TRBJ1-1; D is unresolved. This CDR3 is 13 amino acids long. The V gene lost 6 bases and the J gene lost 3 bases, with 11 bases spanning the gap. The germline V gene has CDR1 ENHRY and CDR2 SYGVKD. The DNA of the CDR3 is TGTGCCATCAGCCTTTATGAGGACACTGAAGCTTTCTTT. Translation gives CAISLYEDTEAFF.

This clonotype was observed many times. This rearrangement joins TRBV27 to TRBJ2-7; 8 positions agree with TRBD2. This CDR3 has 14 residues. With 0 bases clipped from V and 2 bases from J, the junction kept 0 bases outside the gene matches. The germline V gene encodes CDR1 MNHEY and CDR2 SMNVEV (reference sequence). CDR3 coding DNA: TGTGCCAGCAGTTTATCCGGGAGGGCCTACGAGCAGTACTTC. The encoded protein is CASSLSGRAYEQYF.

This clonotype came up a few times. The CDR3 is CAISEGWGQGGNEQFF. Here the CDR3 DNA reads TGTGCCATCAGTGAGGGTTGGGGACAGGGTGGCAATGAGCAGTTCTTC. The chain carries TRBV10-3 and TRBJ2-1, with 9 bases aligning to TRBD1. Germline CDR1 ENHRY, CDR2 SYGVKD. After removal of 2 bases from V and 6 bases from J, the junction contained 8 bases not matched to a gene. There are 16 residues in the CDR3.

This clonotype has just a few counts. This rearrangement joins TRBV12-3 or TRBV12-4 to TRBJ1-3, with D tentatively TRBD1 (6 bases). V was shortened by 5 bases and J by 4 bases, with 15 bases between the two germline ends. There are 15 residues in the CDR3. The CDR3 coding sequence is TGTGCCAGCAGTCGATACAGGGATTCAGGAAACACCATATATTTT. As protein: CASSRYRDSGNTIYF.

The V gene is TRBV29-1, the J gene TRBJ2-7, with D possibly being TRBD1 (5 bases). The V end was cut by 1 base, the J end by 3 bases, with 19 bases between. Germline V gene lookup returns CDR1 SQVTM and CDR2 ANQGSEA. There are 16 residues in the CDR3. The CDR3 protein is CSVEGGPEIGFYEQYF. The CDR3 nucleotides read TGCAGCGTTGAAGGGGGCCCAGAGATAGGTTTCTACGAGCAGTACTTC.